This T cell receptor (beta chain) was sequenced for a study of cytomegalovirus exposure and HLA in healthy donors. Study-level findings and limits: First-cohort TCR clusters tended to co-occur in the 120 or so validation repertoires, a later analysis found. The study designated about 180 TCR beta chains cytomegalovirus-associated.

Data came from immunoSEQ multiplex PCR; TCRdb stores just in-frame clones and leaves some out. The top ten hold about 1.5% of the sample, which has 100,000 to 150,000 clones, 85% to 90% seen once. The germline gives CDR1 SGHAT, CDR2 FQNNGV. The V end lost 5 bases, the J end lost 6 bases, and 16 bases lay between the germline ends. CDR3 length equals 14 residues. Remarks on this clone: Its antigen remains unidentified.

This clonotype originated in a man aged 25-40 years in good health and CMV-seronegative. Sequencing input: PBMCs. The chain employs TRBV11-2 and TRBJ1-1; D is perhaps TRBD1 (6 bases). The chain's CDR3 is CASSPGGSSSEAFF. The CDR3 DNA sequence: TGTGCCAGCAGCCCGGGGGGCAGTTCCTCTGAAGCTTTCTTT.